This T cell receptor (beta chain) was captured by sequencing in a study of T cells in Graves' hyperthyroidism and ophthalmopathy. This clonotype was seen a few times. The antigen remains undetermined. Regions amplified from RNA transcripts were the TCR beta CDR3 regions. The TCR CDR3 first-round RT-PCR relied on the HTBI primer set. TCRdb re-called the multiplex PCR reads through MiXCR, storing one row per CDR3 protein. The sample lists under 700,000 distinct CDR3 sequences, approximately 44% occurring once. General study points: Within blood appeared most thyroid clonotypes that had expanded above 0.001.

Germline V CDR1 and CDR2: DFQATT, SNEGSKA (reference sequence). V shed 6 bases and J 3 bases; nucleotides not matched to a gene: 7. The CDR3 has 13 amino acids. Graves' hyperthyroidism was deemed stable absent ophthalmopathy progression within 18 months. The chain employs TRBV20-1 and TRBJ2-7; TRBD2 aligns across 8 bases. The sample consisted of peripheral blood or thyroid tissue (not recorded which). The receptor comes from a woman between 18 and 29 years old with Graves' hyperthyroidism. DNA for the CDR3: TGCAGTGCCCAAGCGGGAGTAGACTACGAGCAGTACTTC. Protein sequence: CSAQAGVDYEQYF.